This note documents a single TCR beta chain sequence. No antigen is known for it. Base qualities were left out, and no much larger clone turns up one base away. CDR1 and CDR2, looked up from the germline V gene (reference sequence), are SEHNR and FQNEAQ. Taken from cysteine to phenylalanine, the CDR3 has 13 residues. Only the CDR3 region is kept as DNA, spanning 39 bases read in frame from base 1. V is trimmed back by 8 bases and J by 6 bases, and the junction contains 6 bases that no gene match accounts for. Libraries were prepared through the immunoSEQ multiplex PCR assay. Here the immuneACCESS table is served through TCRdb, limited to in-frame sequences with V and J called. Missing clones are a known gap in these copies; in checked studies unresolved V genes cover under half, and the rest lacks a known reason. Counted in this sample were around 17,000 clones; about 89% of them appeared once. Around 32% of the sample comes from the top ten.

The data were obtained in a study of control samples from healthy donors and cancer patients (TCRdb year 2020). The specimen was PBMCs. The chain is made from TRBV7-9 and TRBJ2-2, and 7 junction bases match TRBD1. This TCR was sampled from a man between 60 and 75 years old with head and neck cancer. The CDR3: CASGVQGPGELFF. The DNA sequence is TGTGCCAGCGGCGTACAGGGGCCCGGGGAGCTGTTTTTT.